This T cell receptor (beta chain) was recovered during a study of cytomegalovirus exposure and HLA in healthy donors. Trimming stripped 3 bases from V and 3 bases from J, with 9 bases between. Germline values: CDR1 SGHRS, CDR2 YFSETQ. The CDR3 contains 13 residues. This table comes from immunoSEQ multiplex PCR, and its TCRdb copy is limited to in-frame clones, with some not included. The sample shows about 150,000 clones, about 82% of them seen only once. The specimen sequenced was PBMCs. The sequence was obtained from a human donor in good health. V gene TRBV5-1 combines with J gene TRBJ1-1; weak D call: TRBD1 (5 bases). Here the CDR3 DNA reads TGCGCCAGCAGCTCCACAGGTTACACTGAAGCTTTCTTT. Protein sequence: CASSSTGYTEAFF.